This TCR beta chain was sequenced during a study of human T cells and chemical hapten exposure. Overall study: An area of 2 cm by around 2 cm on upper inner arm skin received 2% DPC for sensitization. Diphenylcyclopropenone, dosed weekly to the scalp, was given to patients throughout the roughly 24-week study.

Study outcomes and limitations: Donors had alopecia, so their immune response may differ from healthy people's.

Time point noted: pre-sensitization, week 0. Treatment here: therapeutic diphenylcyclopropenone sensitization with weekly scalp DPC. As regards this clonotype: What it binds is not known.

Germline lookup yields CDR1 SGHRS and CDR2 YFSETQ. The CDR3 totals 16 residues. Trimming cost V 3 bases and J 3 bases; bases outside gene matches: 8. TCRdb independently ran MiXCR on the RACE reads; one entry per CDR3 protein. The sample has roughly 380,000 distinct CDR3 sequences, around 5.5% seen once; the top ten hold just over 2.5%. The specimen was whole blood, collected in connection with sensitization to the hapten diphenylcyclopropenone (DPC). The origin of this receptor is a woman aged 45 to 65 with alopecia areata. Some clones in this sample may be carry-over from other donors' samples. This sequence joins TRBV5-1 and TRBJ2-1; 8 bases align to TRBD1. CDR3 sequence reads: CASSSQGAQSYNEQFF. The CDR3 bases are TGCGCCAGCAGCTCCCAGGGGGCCCAAAGCTACAATGAGCAGTTCTTC.